This T cell receptor beta chain was retrieved from a study of blood T cell repertoires in COVID-19 (TCRdb year 2020). In terms of the full investigation: The collaborator samples originated in the United States, Italy and Spain and spanned the acute and convalescent phases of COVID-19. The prospective study material was composed of cDNA or gDNA derived from T cells, B-cell-depleted T cells, or PBMCs. Deeply sampled blood TCRbeta repertoires from subjects exposed to, actively infected with, or recovered from COVID-19 were included in the dataset. A freely available public database, intended as a resource for researchers studying the immune response to SARS-CoV-2, is where the repertoires were released. The samples were drawn from the first 160 participants of the ongoing ImmuneRACE study and from under 1,500 subjects provided by 6 global collaborators. Sample metadata almost always included a de-identified subject ID, COVID-19 status, age in years and sex. HLA class I and class II types, where available, came from metadata supplied by the sample provider rather than from assay-based typing. Study-wide conclusions, independent of this receptor: The quantity of clinical and demographic metadata differed by source and by participant and was supplied without curation.

Another Seattle source contributed samples from volunteer blood donors who had recovered from COVID-19. The collaborating institutions used their own protocols to collect whole blood in K2EDTA tubes. For TCRbeta analysis, collaborators shipped samples as frozen whole blood, isolated PBMCs, or DNA extracted from either of those sample types. Based on the germline V gene (reference sequence), the CDR1 and CDR2 sequences are MNHEY and SMNVEV. The CDR3 sequence holds 17 residues, the cysteine and phenylalanine included. CDR3 DNA only is kept here, 51 bases in frame from base 1. V is cut back by 5 bases and J by 0 bases, with 8 bases in the junction unmatched. With respect to this clone: The antigen it binds to is not known. No clone much larger than this one lies a single base away; base qualities are absent.

TCRbeta CDR3 regions were amplified from genomic DNA using the immunoSEQ Assay, a bias-controlled multiplex PCR. In the authors' own workflow: Nucleated cell counts per sample were estimated from amplification of reference gene primers within the assay. To quantify the absolute abundance of each unique TCRbeta CDR3 rearrangement, sequence reads were collapsed and filtered. For each sample, productive Simpson clonality was calculated as the square root of Simpson's diversity index over productive rearrangements. As stored in TCRdb, this immuneACCESS dataset retains in-frame rearrangements with V and J assigned. A fraction of the clones does not appear; measured against another copy, unresolved V genes explain less than half of the discrepancy, and the remainder lacks a known reason. V, J and clone size were drawn from that table, and D and trimming were deduced from the DNA. Present in this sample are about 250,000 clones, under 90% of which were seen just once. The ten most abundant clones make up 0.94% of the sample.

The source of this sequence is a woman aged 40 to 55 who had recovered from COVID-19. The chain couples TRBV27 to TRBJ2-1, with 9 bases aligning to TRBD2. The sample comprised peripheral blood. This receptor carries the CDR3 CASSGRELAGSYNEQFF. The sequenced DNA: TGTGCCAGCAGTGGCCGGGAACTAGCGGGCTCCTACAATGAGCAGTTCTTC.